This T cell receptor (beta chain) originates from a study of blood T cell repertoires in COVID-19. Study-level information: There were acute and convalescent COVID-19 samples, and they came from the United States, Italy and Spain. The cDNA or gDNA used as material had been derived from T cells, B-cell-depleted T cells, or PBMCs.

V lost 6 bases to trimming and J lost 2 bases, with 13 bases between them. This CDR3 is built from 14 residues. Per germline, CDR1 MNHEY and CDR2 SVGAGI. One Seattle source followed patients from active infection through their disease course. Authors' data handling: It was from reference gene primer amplification that nucleated cell counts were estimated. Produced via immunoSEQ multiplex PCR; TCRdb's table is partial and in-frame only. V, J and clone size are those of that table, while D and trimming were read from the DNA. The table records roughly 150,000 clones, more than 75% of them present only once.

The genes are TRBV6-5 and TRBJ1-1, with D possibly TRBD1 on 5 matching bases. The sequence was collected from a woman aged 45-65 years with COVID-19, enrolled during active disease. Sample: peripheral blood. The CDR3: CASSRTTGNTEAFF. The CDR3 bases are TGTGCCAGCAGCCGCACAACAGGAAACACTGAAGCTTTCTTT.